This T cell receptor beta chain was profiled in a study of beta chain features in type 1 diabetes (dated by TCRdb to the late 2010s). Concerning the study at large: No differences in mean age, gender distribution, total cell number or subset yield were found between patients and healthy donors. Across all samples, approximately 100 million sorted cells were examined, and cell number per subset correlated strongly with RNA yield. The study compared the TCRB repertoires of sorted circulating CD4+ T cell subsets in recently diagnosed type 1 diabetes patients with those in matched healthy donors. Whereas all 30 or so donors provided naive and central memory subsets, regulatory and stem cell-like memory subsets were isolated from just 8 patients and about 8 healthy donors.

The paper as a whole reports these results and caveats: Naive, central memory and regulatory TCRB repertoires appeared more similar among patients than among healthy donors. PCR may preferentially amplify shorter templates, but because patient and control samples were amplified and corrected together, any resulting skew would affect both groups equally. Because cDNA rather than genomic DNA was sequenced, highly expressing activated cells could have been over-represented, although no difference in activation and CD3 levels was found between groups. At VDJ recombination sites, type 1 diabetes patients had fewer insertions and more deleted nucleotides, which implies abnormalities in thymic rearrangement. HLA sub-analyses involved small numbers of individuals, so any influence of HLA type on TCRB rearrangement remained unresolved. Type 1 diabetes patients showed a moderate but significant shortening of TCRB CDR3 length in all four CD4+ subsets.

This clone was observed a handful of times. Its specific antigen is unknown. Base qualities were left out, and no much larger clone turns up one base away. The High Capacity cDNA Reverse Transcription Kit was used to reverse transcribe all of the isolated RNA, meaning that expressed TCRB transcripts were what got sequenced. Deep immunoSEQ sequencing was applied to naive, central memory and regulatory T cell samples, giving an average of around 4 million total reads per sample. After sorted cells were lysed in RLT buffer, RNA was extracted with DNase-treated RNeasy Micro or Mini kits, with the choice depending on cell number. To prevent cross-contamination, each cell subset was processed individually, whereas patient and healthy donor samples were processed jointly. TCRB sequences were amplified from cDNA with the immunoSEQ multiplex PCR, producing 87-bp fragments spanning the CDR3 region. The amplicons were sequenced using the Illumina HiSeq platform. The authors processed their data as follows. Synthetic template baselines were used to correct PCR bias computationally, reads within Hamming distance 2 were collapsed together, and singletons that could not be merged were discarded. By aligning reads against IMGT, V, D and J genes, CDR3 length, and insertions or deletions at six rearrangement sites were assigned. Within each subset, clonotype counts were normalized to sorted cell number, after which true diversity and Gini coefficients were computed with the tcR R package. Repertoire sharing was quantified using the overlap coefficient calculated on TCRB nucleotide sequences. This is the immuneACCESS table as TCRdb keeps it, with only in-frame sequences that have V and J called. A part of the clones is gone; compared with another copy, unresolved V genes explain less than half, and the rest is unexplained. The V and J calls and the clone size are those of that table, but D and trimming were determined from the DNA. This sample lists around 290,000 clones; roughly 8% were detected once. The biggest ten clones account for over 0.8% of the sample.

Trimming at the junction amounts to 2 bases on V and 0 bases on J, and the germline ends lie 10 bases apart. The germline V gene yields LGHNA for CDR1 and YNFKEQ for CDR2. The CDR3 sequence holds 15 residues, the cysteine and phenylalanine included. Only the CDR3 DNA stays, 45 bases, in frame from base 1. From each donor, a single peripheral blood sample of about 120 mL on average was drawn into heparinised tubes. A BD FACSAria II was used to sort naive, central memory, regulatory and stem cell-like memory CD4+ T cells with a panel that included CD45RO, CCR7, CD25, CD127, CD95 and CD27. Purity was above 98% for every sorted population. PBMCs were separated immediately by Lymphoprep density gradient centrifugation and were stained directly, without being cultured. So that batch effects would be minimized, each experiment stained and sorted samples in pairs, pairing one healthy donor with one patient.

Sequenced: central memory CD4+ T cells from blood. The receptor was derived from a woman between 18 and 30 years old in good health. The rearrangement joined TRBV4-2 to TRBJ1-2; no confident D gene assignment can be made. The sequence in DNA is TGTGCCAGCAGCCAAAGTTCAGGAGCTAACTATGGCTACACCTTC. It translates as CASSQSSGANYGYTF.